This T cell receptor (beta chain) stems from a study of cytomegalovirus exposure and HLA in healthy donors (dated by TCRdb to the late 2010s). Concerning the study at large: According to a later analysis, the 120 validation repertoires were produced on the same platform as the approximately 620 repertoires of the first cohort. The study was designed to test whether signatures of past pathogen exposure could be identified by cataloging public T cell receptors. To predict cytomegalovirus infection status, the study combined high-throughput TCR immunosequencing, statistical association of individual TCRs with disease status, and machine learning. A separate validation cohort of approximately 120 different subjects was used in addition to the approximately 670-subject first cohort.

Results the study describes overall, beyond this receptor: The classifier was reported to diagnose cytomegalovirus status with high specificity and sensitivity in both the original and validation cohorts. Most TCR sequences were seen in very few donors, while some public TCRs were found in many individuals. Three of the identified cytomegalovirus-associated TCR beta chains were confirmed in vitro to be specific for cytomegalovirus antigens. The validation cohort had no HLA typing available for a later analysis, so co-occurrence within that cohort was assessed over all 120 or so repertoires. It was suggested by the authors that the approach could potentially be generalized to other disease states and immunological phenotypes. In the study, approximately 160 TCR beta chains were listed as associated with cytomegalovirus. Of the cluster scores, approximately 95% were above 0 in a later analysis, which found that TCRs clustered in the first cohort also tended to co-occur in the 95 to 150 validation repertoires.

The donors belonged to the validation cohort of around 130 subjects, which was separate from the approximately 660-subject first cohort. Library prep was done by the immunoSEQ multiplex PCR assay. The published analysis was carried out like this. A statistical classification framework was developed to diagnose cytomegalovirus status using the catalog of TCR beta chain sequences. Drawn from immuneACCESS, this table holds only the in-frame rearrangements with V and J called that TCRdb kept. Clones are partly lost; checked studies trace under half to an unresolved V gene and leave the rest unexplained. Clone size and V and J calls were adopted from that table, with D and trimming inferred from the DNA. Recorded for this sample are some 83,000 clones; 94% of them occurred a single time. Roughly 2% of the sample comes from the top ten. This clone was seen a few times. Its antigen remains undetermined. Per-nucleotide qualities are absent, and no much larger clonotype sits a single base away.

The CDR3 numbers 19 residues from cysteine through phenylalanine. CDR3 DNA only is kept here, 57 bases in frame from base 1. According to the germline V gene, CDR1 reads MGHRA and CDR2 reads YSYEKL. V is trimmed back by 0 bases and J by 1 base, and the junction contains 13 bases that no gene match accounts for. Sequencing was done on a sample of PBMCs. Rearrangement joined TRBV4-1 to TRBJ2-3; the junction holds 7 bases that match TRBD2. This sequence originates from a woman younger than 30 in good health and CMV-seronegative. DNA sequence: TGCGCCAGCAGCCAAGATAATTCTAGGGCTAGCGGACGCACAGATACGCAGTATTTT. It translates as CASSQDNSRASGRTDTQYF.